A single sample gave rise to the 18 T cell receptor beta chains below, sequenced in a study of blood T cell repertoires in COVID-19. Assay: immunoSEQ multiplex PCR; the TCRdb copy retains only in-frame clones and omits some. The repertoire consists of a few hundred thousand clones, with approximately 80% occurring once and the leading ten covering roughly 4.3%. The sequenced sample was PBMCs or T cells enriched from blood (not recorded which). The receptor source for this set is a man younger than 40 with acute COVID-19.

The rearrangement links TRBV11-2 to TRBJ1-1, with 7 positions matching TRBD1. The germline CDR1 and CDR2 sequences are SGHAT and FQNNGV. CDR3 size: 14 residues. With 2 bases clipped from V and 5 bases from J, the junction kept 5 bases outside the gene matches. The CDR3 DNA follows: TGTGCCAGCAGCTTAAGAAAGGGGGCAACTGAAGCTTTCTTT. It encodes CASSLRKGATEAFF.

This clone was seen only a few times. The rearrangement links TRBV2 to TRBJ2-7; D may be TRBD1 (5 bases). This CDR3 is built from 14 residues. Between the trimmed V and J ends, which lost 8 bases and 6 bases, there was a span of 20 bases. Germline CDR1 reads SNHLY; CDR2 reads FYNNEI. CDR3 in amino acids: CASQTTGSRSEQYF. CDR3 sequence (DNA): TGTGCCAGCCAAACTACAGGTTCACGTAGCGAGCAGTACTTC.

The V gene is TRBV11-2, the J gene TRBJ1-2; the D is unclear. V was trimmed by 5 bases and J by 3 bases, leaving 10 bases between them. The germline gives CDR1 SGHAT, CDR2 FQNNGV. The CDR3 consists of 13 residues. The DNA for the CDR3 is TGTGCCAGCAGCGGAGGGCGGGACTATGGCTACACCTTC. Protein sequence: CASSGGRDYGYTF. Together with reference TRBV11-2 and TRBJ1-2, the CDR3 gives the full variable domain: EAGVAQSPRYKIIEKRQSVAFWCNPISGHATLYWYQQILGQGPKLLIQFQNNGVVDDSQLPKDRFSAERLKGVDSTLKIQPAKLEDSAVYLCASSGGRDYGYTFGSGTRLTVV.

The chain links TRBV5-4 to TRBJ1-1; no reliable D call. Trimming stripped 4 bases from V and 0 bases from J, with 13 bases between. Germline CDR1 is SGHNT and CDR2 is YYREEE (reference sequence). CDR3 length: 15 amino acids. The CDR3 DNA reads as TGTGCCAGCAGCCCGGAGGATGCGATGAACACTGAAGCTTTCTTT. Translating it yields CASSPEDAMNTEAFF.

The chain has TRBV14 and TRBJ2-7; weak D call: TRBD2 (8 bases). V lost 3 bases and J 1 base, leaving 13 bases between the germline ends. Germline assignment: CDR1 SGHDN and CDR2 FVKESK. The CDR3 spans 15 residues. CDR3 sequence reads: CASSQGQRGSYEQYF. CDR3 DNA sequence: TGTGCCAGCAGCCAGGGACAGCGGGGGTCCTACGAGCAGTACTTC.

This clone was seen once. V and J are TRBV4-2 and TRBJ1-2; D perhaps matches TRBD1 (5 bases). V lost 6 bases and J lost 3, with 17 bases in between. Germline V gene data show CDR1 as LGHNA and CDR2 as YNFKEQ. The CDR3 length is 15 residues. The CDR3 nucleotides read TGTGCCAGCAGTTTGATAAGGGGCGAGGACTATGGCTACACCTTC. It encodes CASSLIRGEDYGYTF.

There are a few counts of this clone. The chain couples TRBV19 to TRBJ1-5, with 7 positions matching TRBD1. The CDR3 contains 16 residues. V gave up 6 bases and J gave up 2 bases; unmatched junction bases: 10. Germline loops: CDR1 LNHDA, CDR2 SQIVND (reference sequence). The CDR3 loop is CASRVEGARGNQPQHF. In DNA form, the CDR3 reads TGTGCCAGTAGGGTGGAGGGGGCGCGGGGCAATCAGCCCCAGCATTTT.

The rearrangement joins TRBV6-1 to TRBJ1-1; D gene unclear. The V end was cut by 2 bases, the J end by 3 bases, with 7 bases between. The CDR3 length is 13 residues. Germline loops: CDR1 MNHNS, CDR2 SASEGT. CDR3 region: CASSESKYTEAFF. Written as DNA, the CDR3 is TGTGCCAGCAGTGAAAGCAAATACACTGAAGCTTTCTTT.

The chain uses TRBV12-3 or TRBV12-4 and TRBJ1-6; D gene uncertain. Trimming removed 4 bases at V and 7 bases at J, with 8 bases between. CDR3 length equals 13 residues. CDR3 loop: CASSYSANSPLHF. CDR3 bases: TGTGCCAGCAGTTACAGTGCAAATTCACCCCTCCACTTT.

This clone was seen a single time. The rearrangement uses TRBV9 and TRBJ1-2; D call uncertain. Germline V lookup: CDR1 SGDLS, CDR2 YYNGEE. The CDR3 runs to 17 residues. V lost 3 bases, J lost 1 base, and 19 bases lay in between. The CDR3 protein is CASSDPEIRDYNYGYTF. The CDR3 coding sequence is TGTGCCAGCAGCGATCCAGAGATCCGGGATTATAACTATGGCTACACCTTC.

This sequence joins TRBV19 and TRBJ1-2; D gene ambiguous. The CDR3 extends over 13 amino acids. The V gene lost 10 bases and the J gene lost 4 bases, with 16 bases spanning the gap. Germline V gene data show CDR1 as LNHDA and CDR2 as SQIVND (reference sequence). This CDR3 is CAILGDSTYGYTF. The CDR3 nucleotides read TGTGCCATTTTGGGAGACTCGACCTATGGCTACACCTTC.

This sequence joins TRBV2 and TRBJ2-5, with 10 bases that match TRBD1. CDR3 length: 14 amino acids. After removal of 8 bases from V and 5 bases from J, the junction contained 8 bases not matched to a gene. Germline assignment: CDR1 SNHLY and CDR2 FYNNEI. The CDR3 nucleotides are TGTGCCAGCTCGGGACAGGGGTCGGCGGAGACCCAGTACTTC. This sequence encodes CASSGQGSAETQYF.

V usage is TRBV28 and J usage is TRBJ2-1, with D unclear. V was clipped by 7 bases and J by 8 bases, with 15 bases between them. The CDR3 contains 13 residues. Germline CDR1 MDHEN, CDR2 SYDVKM. Here the CDR3 DNA reads TGTGCCAGCACCCCATCCCCCCCCCATGAGCAGTTCTTC. Protein product: CASTPSPPHEQFF.

The V gene is TRBV4-1, the J gene TRBJ1-6, with TRBD1 matching 10 bases. This CDR3 comprises 18 residues. V dropped 1 base and J dropped 8; count of bases not matched to a gene: 11. Germline-derived CDR1 and CDR2 are MGHRA and YSYEKL. CDR3 amino acids: CASSQGPTGGAIDSPLHF. For the CDR3, the DNA is TGCGCCAGCAGCCAAGGGCCGACAGGGGGCGCGATAGATTCACCCCTCCACTTT.

V is TRBV9 and J is TRBJ1-4; TRBD1 might be the D (5 bases). The CDR3 length is 14 residues. V lost 4 bases and J 4 bases, leaving 11 bases between the germline ends. Germline lookup yields CDR1 SGDLS and CDR2 YYNGEE. CDR3 DNA sequence: TGTGCCAGCAGCCCGACAGTTGGTAATGAAAAACTGTTTTTT. Encoded protein: CASSPTVGNEKLFF.

J is TRBJ2-1 and V is TRBV14; D is perhaps TRBD2 (6 bases). The CDR3 covers 15 residues. In germline, CDR1 is SGHDN, CDR2 FVKESK. Deletions cut 3 bases from V and 2 bases from J, with 11 bases between. DNA of the CDR3: TGTGCCAGCAGCCAGGGAAGGAGGGCCTACAATGAGCAGTTCTTC. Protein: CASSQGRRAYNEQFF.

This rearrangement joins TRBV19 to TRBJ1-6, with 7 nucleotides matching TRBD1. The V gene's germline CDR1 is LNHDA and CDR2 SQIVND (reference sequence). This CDR3 contains 13 residues. Losses at the gene ends were 8 bases for V and 8 bases for J; bases not matched to a gene: 6. The CDR3 here is CASSGTVDSPLHF. CDR3 bases: TGTGCCAGTTCCGGGACAGTGGATTCACCCCTCCACTTT.

V and J are TRBV19 and TRBJ2-5; possible D gene TRBD1, 6 bases. Per germline, CDR1 LNHDA and CDR2 SQIVND (reference sequence). The CDR3 has 15 amino acids. Trimming cost V 1 base and J 5 bases, with 14 bases left between them. This CDR3 reads CASSIAQGTGETQYF. In DNA, the CDR3 is TGTGCCAGTAGTATAGCCCAGGGAACAGGGGAGACCCAGTACTTC. Variable domain in full (rest from reference TRBV19 and TRBJ2-5): DGGITQSPKYLFRKEGQNVTLSCEQNLNHDAMYWYRQDPGQGLRLIYYSQIVNDFQKGDIAEGYSVSREKKESFPLTVTSAQKNPTAFYLCASSIAQGTGETQYFGPGTRLLVL.